The 30 T cell receptor beta chains below come from one sample, sequenced in a study of blood T cell repertoires in COVID-19. Produced via immunoSEQ multiplex PCR; TCRdb's table is partial and in-frame only. The sample has about 110,000 clones, about 64% seen once. The sequencing sample was made of peripheral blood. Source of these receptors: a human donor with acute or convalescent COVID-19. The donor label of this sample is uncertain.

The chain couples TRBV27 to TRBJ1-6; a weak D match, TRBD1 (5 bases). The CDR3 is 14 amino acids. V was shortened by 2 bases and J by 6 bases, with 8 bases between the two germline ends. The germline V gene has CDR1 MNHEY and CDR2 SMNVEV (reference sequence). The CDR3 loop reads CASSLGQGNSPLHF. CDR3 in DNA: TGTGCCAGCAGTTTAGGGCAGGGTAATTCACCCCTCCACTTT.

This clone was counted between two and nine times. This chain links TRBV13 with TRBJ1-4; D is unresolved. The CDR3 runs to 14 residues. CDR1 and CDR2 (germline): PRHDT, FYEKMQ (reference sequence). V dropped 5 bases and J dropped 3 bases, with 10 bases sitting between them. The CDR3 DNA reads as TGTGCCAGCAGCCTAAAGAGGTCTAATGAAAAACTGTTTTTT. Its translation is CASSLKRSNEKLFF.

This chain links TRBV2 with TRBJ2-5; D unclear. The V gene lost 5 bases and the J gene lost 0 bases, with 10 bases spanning the gap. Germline CDR1 reads SNHLY; CDR2 reads FYNNEI. The CDR3 totals 14 residues. DNA of the CDR3: TGTGCCAGCAGTAAGCTAGATGACCAAGAGACCCAGTACTTC. Translated: CASSKLDDQETQYF. Looking up the rest from reference TRBV2 and TRBJ2-5 gives the full variable domain: EPEVTQTPSHQVTQMGQEVILRCVPISNHLYFYWYRQILGQKVEFLVSFYNNEISEKSEIFDDQFSVERPDGSNFTLKIRSTKLEDSAMYFCASSKLDDQETQYFGPGTRLLVL.

This clone was detected a few times. This chain joins TRBV3-1 (or the pseudogene TRBV3-2) and TRBJ2-5; a weak D match, TRBD1 (7 bases). The germline V gene has CDR1 LGHDT and CDR2 YNNKEL (reference sequence). The CDR3 extends over 18 amino acids. Trimming removed 0 bases from V and 0 bases from J, with 17 bases in between. Written as DNA, the CDR3 is TGTGCCAGCAGCCAAGATAGGCGGCGGGACAGCTACCAAGAGACCCAGTACTTC. This codes for CASSQDRRRDSYQETQYF.

This clone appeared once. The rearrangement joins TRBV27 to TRBJ2-7, with a weak D call TRBD1 (6 bases). Germline V gene data show CDR1 as MNHEY and CDR2 as SMNVEV (reference sequence). Trimming removed 6 bases at V and 4 bases at J, with 13 bases between. This CDR3 spans 13 amino acids. CDR3 protein: CASRKRDKYEQYF. CDR3 bases: TGTGCCAGCAGGAAACGGGACAAGTACGAGCAGTACTTC.

The rearrangement uses TRBV19 and TRBJ2-3, with D perhaps TRBD1 (6 bases). Trimming stripped 10 bases from V and 1 base from J, with 15 bases between. Germline CDR1 LNHDA, CDR2 SQIVND (reference sequence). The CDR3 is 14 residues long. The CDR3 spells CATRQAEGTDTQYF. The DNA of the CDR3 is TGTGCCACGAGACAGGCCGAAGGCACAGATACGCAGTATTTT.

This clone was seen ten or more times. Here the CDR3 reads CASSPLQTGLNTEAFF. The CDR3 DNA reads TGTGCCAGCTCACCACTTCAGACAGGCTTGAACACTGAAGCTTTCTTT. This chain connects TRBV18 to TRBJ1-1, with D perhaps TRBD1 (6 bases). CDR1 is KGHSH, CDR2 LQKENI, per germline. Trimming cost V 1 base and J 0 bases, with 12 bases left between them. The CDR3 loop spans 16 amino acids.

The V and J genes are TRBV20-1 and TRBJ2-1, with D possibly TRBD2 on 6 matching bases. The CDR3 extends over 11 amino acids. Germline V gene data show CDR1 as DFQATT and CDR2 as SNEGSKA (reference sequence). V shed 7 bases and J shed 9 bases, with 13 bases lying between them. CDR3 nucleotides: TGCAGTGTTCCGACTAGTCGTGAGCAGTTCTTC. Its protein product is CSVPTSREQFF.

There are a few counts of this clone. The chain employs TRBV23-1 and TRBJ2-7; 9 nucleotides align to TRBD2. TRBV23-1 is treated as an ORF (open reading frame) with a function not yet certain. J gave up 3 bases and V 2 bases, and 11 bases lay outside the gene matches. This CDR3 region has 17 residues. The CDR3 reads CASSQLQPGTSRYEQYV. The CDR3 DNA sequence: TGCGCCAGCAGTCAACTCCAGCCTGGGACTAGCCGCTACGAGCAGTACGTC.

This clone was counted once. The chain uses TRBV5-1 and TRBJ2-7; weak D call: TRBD1 (6 bases). Trimming pared 4 bases from V and 0 bases from J, leaving 11 bases between. The CDR3 is 14 amino acids. Germline V CDR1 and CDR2: SGHRS, YFSETQ. The CDR3 here is CASSLRGTSYEQYF. In DNA form, the CDR3 reads TGCGCCAGCAGCCTAAGGGGGACCTCCTACGAGCAGTACTTC.

The V call is TRBV27, the J call TRBJ1-6; D is possibly TRBD1 (6 bases). V was trimmed by 0 bases and J by 8 bases, leaving 14 bases between them. This CDR3 comprises 16 residues. Looked up from germline, CDR1 is MNHEY and CDR2 is SMNVEV (reference sequence). CDR3 amino acids: CASSLSWGTRDSPLHF. CDR3 DNA sequence: TGTGCCAGCAGTTTATCGTGGGGGACAAGGGATTCACCCCTCCACTTT.

The sample holds a few counts of this clone. The rearrangement uses TRBV27 and TRBJ2-7, with D possibly being TRBD2 (5 bases). Trimming cost V 5 bases and J 0 bases, with 11 bases left between them. The germline gives CDR1 MNHEY, CDR2 SMNVEV (reference sequence). The CDR3 contains 14 residues. CDR3 residues: CASSISGPSYEQYF. CDR3 nucleotide sequence: TGTGCCAGCAGTATCAGCGGCCCCTCCTACGAGCAGTACTTC.

The chain has TRBV28 and TRBJ1-1; D gene uncertain. This CDR3 contains 14 residues. With 2 bases removed from V and 5 bases from J, the gap between germline ends came to 12 bases. Germline CDR1 is MDHEN and CDR2 is SYDVKM. The chain's CDR3 is CASSLIPFETEAFF. CDR3 sequence (DNA): TGTGCCAGCAGTTTAATCCCCTTCGAGACTGAAGCTTTCTTT.

There are many counts of this clone. This chain uses TRBV5-6 with TRBJ1-6, with 10 bases identical to TRBD1. The germline CDR1 and CDR2 sequences are SGHDT and YYEEEE. This CDR3 spans 13 amino acids. After removal of 5 bases from V and 9 bases from J, the junction contained 2 bases not matched to a gene. The CDR3 DNA follows: TGTGCCAGCAGGCGGACAGGGGGTTCACCCCTCCACTTT. Its protein is CASRRTGGSPLHF.

The V call is TRBV6-1, the J call TRBJ2-1; TRBD2 is a possible D gene (7 bases). The CDR3 totals 15 residues. Germline V gene data show CDR1 as MNHNS and CDR2 as SASEGT. V lost 0 bases and J 6 bases, leaving 12 bases between the germline ends. In DNA form, the CDR3 reads TGTGCCAGCAGTGAAGCGCGGGGGCGTACCAATGAGCAGTTCTTC. It codes for CASSEARGRTNEQFF.

This rearrangement joins TRBV6-1 to TRBJ2-1, with 11 bases lining up with TRBD2. The germline V gene encodes CDR1 MNHNS and CDR2 SASEGT. Germline trimming cut 0 bases from V and 4 bases from J; bases unmatched to any gene: 5. This CDR3 has 17 residues. CDR3 amino acids: CASSEARGLAGYNEQFF. The CDR3 DNA reads as TGTGCCAGCAGTGAAGCGCGCGGACTAGCGGGTTACAATGAGCAGTTCTTC.

The sample holds one count of this clone. The genes are TRBV4-1 and TRBJ2-3; 14 bases fit TRBD2. The CDR3 sequence is 17 residues long. V was clipped by 0 bases and J by 7 bases; unmatched bases: 6. From germline, CDR1 is MGHRA and CDR2 YSYEKL. CDR3 sequence (DNA): TGCGCCAGCAGCCAAGATTCCGGGACTAGCGGGGGAAATACGCAGTATTTT. This sequence encodes CASSQDSGTSGGNTQYF.

The count of this clone is one. The rearrangement links TRBV18 to TRBJ2-5, with TRBD1 matching over 7 bases. Trimming cost V 5 bases and J 1 base; bases outside gene matches: 10. The germline gives CDR1 KGHSH, CDR2 LQKENI. This CDR3 contains 16 residues. The CDR3 nucleotides are TGTGCCAGCTCAGCGGCTAGGACAGGTACCCAAGAGACCCAGTACTTC. Amino acid sequence: CASSAARTGTQETQYF.

The rearrangement links TRBV3-1 (or the pseudogene TRBV3-2) to TRBJ1-2; maybe TRBD1 (5 bases). Germline CDR1 and CDR2: LGHDT and YNNKEL (reference sequence). This CDR3 spans 12 amino acids. The V and J ends lost 9 bases and 1 base respectively, with 9 bases between them. The CDR3 bases are TGTGCCAGTACCAGGGATAACTATGGCTACACCTTC. Its protein product is CASTRDNYGYTF.

A single count supports this clone. The CDR3: CASSQPGGALYEQYF. In nucleotides, the CDR3 is TGCGCCAGCAGCCAACCGGGGGGGGCGTTATACGAGCAGTACTTC. The chain couples TRBV4-1 to TRBJ2-7, with TRBD2 matching 8 bases. This CDR3 has 15 residues. The germline CDR1 and CDR2 sequences are MGHRA and YSYEKL. The V and J ends lost 2 bases and 4 bases, in that order; junction bases with no gene match: 7.

This clone was counted a single time. The CDR3 nucleotides read TGTGCCAGCAGCTTACGGCTAGCGGGGGGGACCGATACGCAGTATTTT. This gives the protein CASSLRLAGGTDTQYF. This chain uses TRBV7-6 with TRBJ2-3; 12 bases fit TRBD2. V lost 2 bases, J lost 6 bases, and 6 bases stayed unmatched. CDR1 and CDR2 (germline): SGHVS, FNYEAQ. The CDR3 covers 16 residues.

The chain uses TRBV4-1 and TRBJ2-1; D is uncertain. The CDR3 consists of 13 residues. Trimming left V 4 bases short and J 7 bases short, with 11 bases between. Germline lookup yields CDR1 MGHRA and CDR2 YSYEKL. Written as DNA, the CDR3 is TGCGCCAGCAGCCTCCCCTTTGAGAATGAGCAGTTCTTC. Translation: CASSLPFENEQFF.

This clone was counted a single time. The V call is TRBV29-1, the J call TRBJ2-5; the match to TRBD2 covers 14 bases. The V gene's germline CDR1 is SQVTM and CDR2 ANQGSEA. The CDR3 is 14 residues long. With V trimmed by 5 bases and J by 4 bases, 3 bases remained unmatched. CDR3 nucleotide sequence: TGCAGCGTTCGGACTAGCGGGGGGCCAGAGACCCAGTACTTC. Its translation: CSVRTSGGPETQYF.

The chain has TRBV7-9 and TRBJ1-4; 8 nucleotides agree with TRBD1. Germline V gene sequence: CDR1 SEHNR, CDR2 FQNEAQ (reference sequence). The CDR3 sequence is 15 residues long. V was pared by 5 bases and J by 5 bases, with 7 bases of the junction left unmatched. The DNA for the CDR3 is TGTGCCAGCAGCGTCGGACAGGGACAAAATGAAAAACTGTTTTTT. It yields the protein CASSVGQGQNEKLFF.

The CDR3 region has the DNA TGTGCCAGCAGCTACACACGGAACACTGAAGCTTTCTTT. Protein product: CASSYTRNTEAFF. The gene calls are TRBV7-8 and TRBJ1-1; no reliable D call. There are 13 residues in the CDR3. The V end lost 4 bases, the J end lost 1 base, and 7 bases lay between the germline ends. CDR1 is SGHVS, CDR2 FQNEAQ, per germline.

This clone has just one count. V is TRBV3-1 (or the pseudogene TRBV3-2) and J is TRBJ1-2; D perhaps matches TRBD1 (5 bases). CDR3 size: 14 residues. Per germline, CDR1 LGHDT and CDR2 YNNKEL (reference sequence). V shed 4 bases and J shed 2 bases, with 11 bases lying between them. Here the CDR3 reads CASSREGLNYGYTF. In DNA, the CDR3 is TGTGCCAGCAGCCGGGAGGGGCTGAACTATGGCTACACCTTC.

The rearrangement joins TRBV18 to TRBJ1-2; D is ambiguous. This CDR3 is 14 amino acids long. Germline assignment: CDR1 KGHSH and CDR2 LQKENI. Deletions cut 3 bases from V and 0 bases from J, with 8 bases between. In DNA, the CDR3 is TGTGCCAGCTCACCGCGCACAGCTAACTATGGCTACACCTTC. Its translation: CASSPRTANYGYTF.

This clone was recorded a few times. This chain links TRBV6-2 or TRBV6-3 with TRBJ2-1; D possibly corresponds to TRBD1 (5 bases). V shed 0 bases and J shed 0 bases, with 12 bases lying between them. Germline lookup yields CDR1 MNHEY and CDR2 SVGEGT. The CDR3 has 17 amino acids. CDR3 region: CASSYSIQVTSYNEQFF. In DNA, the CDR3 is TGTGCCAGCAGTTACTCGATACAGGTGACCTCCTACAATGAGCAGTTCTTC.

This chain connects TRBV5-5 to TRBJ1-5; D perhaps matches TRBD1 (6 bases). This CDR3 contains 15 residues. Germline V gene sequence: CDR1 SGHKS, CDR2 YYEKEE (reference sequence). V shed 5 bases and J shed 2 bases, with 14 bases lying between them. Written as DNA, the CDR3 is TGTGCCAGCAGGCCCACAGGGATAGGCAATCAGCCCCAGCATTTT. Protein sequence: CASRPTGIGNQPQHF.

A remark on this clone: The junction does not match germline at one end; this may be a read error. The chain employs TRBV28 and TRBJ1-3; TRBD1 agrees at 7 bases. The CDR3 has 14 amino acids. Germline V gene lookup returns CDR1 MDHEN and CDR2 SYDVKM. CDR3 bases: TGTGCCAGCAGTTTAGGGACAGCTGGGAACACCATATATTTT. Protein product: CASSLGTAGNTIYF.